These T cell receptor beta chains were read from a single sample in a study of cytomegalovirus exposure and HLA in healthy donors. The protocol was immunoSEQ multiplex PCR, while the TCRdb copy is restricted to in-frame clones and leaves out a portion. The sample lists 50,000 to 70,000 clones; 60% to 80% were seen once. Sequencing input: PBMCs. Receptors originate from a girl aged 5-17 years in good health and CMV-seropositive. Both conserved end residues are part of each CDR3. The D gene is left open where the match is weak. Clone size is given for some rows only: seen once, a few or many times, or a class if the clone is expanded.

j_call: TRBJ1-1
v_call: TRBV4-1
d_call: -
clone_size: -
cdr3_aa: CASSHTGQSNTEAFF
cdr3_nt: TGCGCCAGCAGCCATACGGGACAATCGAACACTGAAGCTTTCTTT

j_call: TRBJ1-2
v_call: TRBV30
d_call: -
clone_size: -
cdr3_aa: CAWRDTGWARGYTF
cdr3_nt: TGTGCCTGGAGAGACACAGGCTGGGCTCGGGGCTACACCTTC

j_call: TRBJ2-1
v_call: TRBV4-1
d_call: TRBD2
clone_size: -
cdr3_aa: CASSQKRGLAENEQFF
cdr3_nt: TGCGCCAGCAGCCAAAAGAGGGGACTAGCCGAGAATGAGCAGTTCTTC

j_call: TRBJ2-5
v_call: TRBV11-2
d_call: -
clone_size: -
cdr3_aa: CASSLGAAQETQYF
cdr3_nt: TGTGCCAGCAGCTTAGGGGCAGCCCAAGAGACCCAGTACTTC

j_call: TRBJ1-4
v_call: TRBV6-5
d_call: TRBD1
clone_size: few
cdr3_aa: CASSSGTGGEKLFF
cdr3_nt: TGTGCCAGCAGTTCCGGGACAGGGGGCGAAAAACTGTTTTTT

j_call: TRBJ2-2
v_call: TRBV29-1
d_call: -
clone_size: -
cdr3_aa: CSALSGNTGELFF
cdr3_nt: TGCAGCGCCCTATCGGGGAACACCGGGGAGCTGTTTTTT

j_call: TRBJ1-1
v_call: TRBV30
d_call: TRBD1
clone_size: -
cdr3_aa: CARGTGGLNTEAFF
cdr3_nt: TGTGCCCGGGGGACAGGAGGCTTGAACACTGAAGCTTTCTTT

j_call: TRBJ2-7
v_call: TRBV29-1
d_call: TRBD2
clone_size: -
cdr3_aa: CSVGASGSYEQYF
cdr3_nt: TGCAGCGTTGGGGCTAGCGGGTCCTACGAGCAGTACTTC

j_call: TRBJ2-7
v_call: TRBV7-9
d_call: -
clone_size: -
cdr3_aa: CASSLSQTDLNYEQYF
cdr3_nt: TGTGCCAGCAGCTTAAGTCAGACAGATCTCAACTACGAGCAGTACTTC

j_call: TRBJ2-7
v_call: TRBV18
d_call: TRBD1
clone_size: -
cdr3_aa: CASSPRGQGAYEQYF
cdr3_nt: TGTGCCAGCTCACCTAGGGGACAGGGGGCCTACGAGCAGTACTTC

j_call: TRBJ2-5
v_call: TRBV14
d_call: -
clone_size: -
cdr3_aa: CASSQDLSPGYQETQYF
cdr3_nt: TGTGCCAGCAGCCAAGATCTTAGCCCTGGTTACCAAGAGACCCAGTACTTC

j_call: TRBJ2-7
v_call: TRBV7-9
d_call: -
clone_size: -
cdr3_aa: CASSPLLRGNEQYF
cdr3_nt: TGTGCCAGCAGCCCACTATTAAGGGGAAACGAGCAGTACTTC

j_call: TRBJ2-7
v_call: TRBV28
d_call: TRBD1
clone_size: -
cdr3_aa: CASSLSGTGFYEQYF
cdr3_nt: TGTGCCAGCAGTTTATCCGGGACAGGATTCTACGAGCAGTACTTC

j_call: TRBJ2-3
v_call: TRBV6-1
d_call: TRBD2
clone_size: -
cdr3_aa: CASRTSGGDDTQYF
cdr3_nt: TGTGCCAGCAGGACTAGCGGGGGGGACGATACGCAGTATTTT

j_call: TRBJ1-1
v_call: TRBV5-1
d_call: -
clone_size: -
cdr3_aa: CASSLGGPTRLAFF
cdr3_nt: TGCGCCAGCAGCTTAGGTGGGCCCACTCGGTTAGCTTTCTTT

j_call: TRBJ2-3
v_call: TRBV30
d_call: -
clone_size: -
cdr3_aa: CAWSVRAVTHQYF
cdr3_nt: TGTGCCTGGAGTGTCAGGGCCGTCACCCATCAGTATTTT

j_call: TRBJ2-2
v_call: TRBV6-5
d_call: -
clone_size: once
cdr3_aa: CASSYSHMGELFF
cdr3_nt: TGTGCCAGCAGTTACTCCCACATGGGGGAGCTGTTTTTT

j_call: TRBJ2-1
v_call: TRBV29-1
d_call: -
clone_size: -
cdr3_aa: CSTLSTGGRYNEQFF
cdr3_nt: TGCAGCACTCTAAGTACGGGGGGCCGCTACAATGAGCAGTTCTTC

j_call: TRBJ1-1
v_call: TRBV5-1
d_call: -
clone_size: -
cdr3_aa: CASSAGGDNTEAFF
cdr3_nt: TGCGCCAGCAGCGCGGGGGGGGATAACACTGAAGCTTTCTTT

j_call: TRBJ1-2
v_call: TRBV7-2
d_call: TRBD1
clone_size: -
cdr3_aa: CASSSGTELRGYTF
cdr3_nt: TGTGCCAGCAGCTCCGGGACAGAGCTACGAGGCTACACCTTC

j_call: TRBJ1-6
v_call: TRBV30
d_call: TRBD1
clone_size: once
cdr3_aa: CAWSVPTGVLSPLHF
cdr3_nt: TGTGCCTGGAGTGTACCGACAGGGGTGCTTTCACCCCTCCACTTT

j_call: TRBJ2-7
v_call: TRBV15
d_call: TRBD1
clone_size: -
cdr3_aa: CATSRDRGHEQYF
cdr3_nt: TGTGCCACCAGCAGGGACAGGGGCCACGAGCAGTACTTC

j_call: TRBJ1-5
v_call: TRBV9
d_call: -
clone_size: -
cdr3_aa: CASSPWGGVDQPQHF
cdr3_nt: TGTGCCAGCAGCCCTTGGGGGGGGGTCGATCAGCCCCAGCATTTT

j_call: TRBJ1-2
v_call: TRBV9
d_call: -
clone_size: -
cdr3_aa: CASSVTGYGYTF
cdr3_nt: TGTGCCAGCAGCGTTACAGGGTATGGCTACACCTTC

j_call: TRBJ2-7
v_call: TRBV30
d_call: -
clone_size: once
cdr3_aa: CAWADGENYEQYF
cdr3_nt: TGTGCCTGGGCGGATGGGGAGAACTACGAGCAGTACTTC

j_call: TRBJ2-2
v_call: TRBV5-4
d_call: TRBD1
clone_size: -
cdr3_aa: CASSPFPRQGGNTGELFF
cdr3_nt: TGTGCCAGCAGCCCCTTTCCACGACAGGGCGGAAACACCGGGGAGCTGTTTTTT